The 24 T cell receptor beta chains listed next were all sequenced from one sample in a study of Ad26.COV2.S vaccination and SARS-CoV-2 variants. The data were produced by immunoSEQ multiplex PCR, yet TCRdb's version contains in-frame clones alone and is incomplete. The sample lists just under 250,000 clones; approximately 90% were seen once. The sample's treatment: about 20 received Ad26.COV2.S at low or high dose, single or two shots; about 5 received placebo; per-sample allocation not given. Sampling happened 63 days after the first vaccine or placebo injection. The starting material was peripheral blood, obtained in a trial of Ad26.COV2.S vaccine versus placebo. The source of these receptors is a person aged 18 to 65 who received the Ad26.COV2.S COVID-19 vaccine or a placebo.

The gene calls are TRBV5-4 and TRBJ1-2, with TRBD1 as a possible D gene (5 bases). Germline CDR1 reads SGHNT; CDR2 reads YYREEE (reference sequence). V was trimmed by 7 bases and J by 0 bases, leaving 13 bases between them. This CDR3 spans 14 amino acids. The CDR3 coding sequence is TGTGCCAGCTCCACGGGGGGAGCTAACTATGGCTACACCTTC. Translating gives CASSTGGANYGYTF.

This chain links TRBV3-1 (or the pseudogene TRBV3-2) with TRBJ2-3, with unresolved D. CDR3 length: 12 amino acids. Trimming took off 2 bases at V and 4 bases at J, with 4 bases between the two ends. Germline values: CDR1 LGHDT, CDR2 YNNKEL (reference sequence). DNA for the CDR3: TGTGCCAGCAGCCAATACTCAGATACGCAGTATTTT. It specifies CASSQYSDTQYF.

The chain carries TRBV27 and TRBJ2-1; D may be TRBD1 (5 bases). CDR3 length equals 16 residues. V lost 0 bases and J lost 6, with 15 bases in between. The germline gives CDR1 MNHEY, CDR2 SMNVEV (reference sequence). For the CDR3, the DNA is TGTGCCAGCAGTTTATCTAGGGGCACCAGCAGCAATGAGCAGTTCTTC. Translation: CASSLSRGTSSNEQFF.

The genes are TRBV10-3 and TRBJ1-1; D call uncertain. The V gene's germline CDR1 is ENHRY and CDR2 SYGVKD. CDR3 length equals 14 residues. Deletions cut 2 bases from V and 1 base from J, with 8 bases between. The CDR3 DNA is TGTGCCATCAGTGAGGGCACCCAGAACACTGAAGCTTTCTTT. The encoded protein is CAISEGTQNTEAFF.

The V and J genes are TRBV10-3 and TRBJ2-2; weak D call: TRBD2 (5 bases). With 11 bases removed from V and 3 bases from J, the gap between germline ends came to 13 bases. The germline CDR1 and CDR2 sequences are ENHRY and SYGVKD. This CDR3 is 13 amino acids long. The chain's CDR3 is CASSPGDTGELFF. CDR3 nucleotide sequence: TGTGCCTCCAGCCCCGGGGACACCGGGGAGCTGTTTTTT.

This clone was seen a handful of times. The V gene is TRBV19, the J gene TRBJ2-1, with unresolved D. Germline V gives CDR1 LNHDA, CDR2 SQIVND (reference sequence). Trimming stripped 5 bases from V and 0 bases from J, with 11 bases between. The CDR3 is 15 amino acids. Here the CDR3 DNA reads TGTGCCAGTAGTCAATTCCTCGGCTCCTACAATGAGCAGTTCTTC. As protein: CASSQFLGSYNEQFF.

The chain recombines TRBV19 with TRBJ2-7, with 9 bases that match TRBD1. Germline assignment: CDR1 LNHDA and CDR2 SQIVND (reference sequence). Germline trimming cut 10 bases from V and 2 bases from J; bases unmatched to any gene: 6. The CDR3 length is 13 residues. CDR3 protein: CATLGQGAYEQYF. CDR3 in DNA: TGTGCCACCTTGGGACAGGGTGCCTACGAGCAGTACTTC.

This clone turned up a few times. This chain uses TRBV4-1 with TRBJ2-7; D might be TRBD2 (6 bases). V was cut by 4 bases and J by 6 bases, with 13 bases left in between. The CDR3 has 13 amino acids. Germline V CDR1 and CDR2: MGHRA, YSYEKL. The CDR3 here is CASSPSGQREQYF. CDR3 DNA sequence: TGCGCCAGCAGCCCCAGCGGGCAACGCGAGCAGTACTTC.

Concerning this clone itself: Other DNA sequences in the same sample also yield this CDR3. The chain employs TRBV18 and TRBJ2-1; perhaps TRBD1 as D (6 bases). The CDR3 runs 13 residues. CDR1 is KGHSH, CDR2 LQKENI, per germline. Trimming stripped 3 bases from V and 5 bases from J, with 8 bases between. The CDR3 coding sequence is TGTGCCAGCTCACCGGACAGAAACAATGAGCAGTTCTTC. Its translation is CASSPDRNNEQFF.

This clone was counted a few times. This chain connects TRBV6-2 or TRBV6-3 to TRBJ1-1, with D perhaps TRBD1 (6 bases). From germline, CDR1 is MNHEY and CDR2 SVGEGT. This CDR3 has 14 residues. Between the trimmed V and J ends, which lost 2 bases and 1 base, there was a span of 8 bases. The CDR3 region is CASSYVTGNTEAFF. DNA for the CDR3: TGTGCCAGCAGTTACGTGACAGGGAACACTGAAGCTTTCTTT.

The V and J genes are TRBV6-2 or TRBV6-3 and TRBJ2-7; tentatively, D is TRBD2 (5 bases). The V gene lost 6 bases and the J gene lost 3 bases, with 15 bases spanning the gap. The CDR3 runs 14 residues. The germline V gene encodes CDR1 MNHEY and CDR2 SVGEGT. CDR3 sequence reads: CASSVAGLHYEQYF. The CDR3 DNA reads TGTGCCAGCAGCGTCGCGGGCCTCCACTACGAGCAGTACTTC.

This clone has a single count. The chain carries TRBV6-5 and TRBJ1-1; D is uncertain. Germline V lookup: CDR1 MNHEY, CDR2 SVGAGI. The CDR3 is made up of 13 amino acids. The V end was cut by 5 bases, the J end by 0 bases, with 7 bases between. CDR3 sequence (DNA): TGTGCCAGCAGTAAGGGAGTGAACACTGAAGCTTTCTTT. Translating gives CASSKGVNTEAFF.

The gene calls are TRBV19 and TRBJ1-4; D call uncertain. The V end was cut by 4 bases, the J end by 1 base, with 10 bases between. This CDR3 is built from 15 residues. Germline values: CDR1 LNHDA, CDR2 SQIVND (reference sequence). CDR3 in DNA: TGTGCCAGTAGTACTCGGACCGTAACTAATGAAAAACTGTTTTTT. The encoded protein is CASSTRTVTNEKLFF.

The chain uses TRBV7-9 and TRBJ2-7; a possible D gene is TRBD2 (5 bases). Trimming stripped 5 bases from V and 0 bases from J, with 8 bases between. Per the germline V gene, CDR1 is SEHNR and CDR2 is FQNEAQ (reference sequence). CDR3 length: 13 residues. The CDR3 DNA follows: TGTGCCAGCAGCCCGACTACCTCCTACGAGCAGTACTTC. It translates to CASSPTTSYEQYF. Full variable domain (rest looked up from reference TRBV7-9 and TRBJ2-7): DTGVSQNPRHKITKRGQNVTFRCDPISEHNRLYWYRQTLGQGPEFLTYFQNEAQLEKSRLLSDRFSAERPKGSFSTLEIQRTEQGDSAMYLCASSPTTSYEQYFGPGTRLTVT.

The sample holds a few counts of this clone. V and J are TRBV25-1 and TRBJ1-3; D is ambiguous. Germline lookup yields CDR1 MGHDK and CDR2 SYGVNS. Trimming stripped 7 bases from V and 3 bases from J, with 10 bases between. The length of the CDR3 is 13 residues. CDR3 DNA: TGTGCCAGCACCTGGACGGGTGGAAACACCATATATTTT. This codes for CASTWTGGNTIYF.

The chain employs TRBV2 and TRBJ2-6; no firm D call. V gave up 3 bases and J gave up 1 base, with 4 bases separating them. The CDR3 runs to 14 residues. Germline V gives CDR1 SNHLY, CDR2 FYNNEI. In nucleotides, the CDR3 is TGTGCCAGCAGTGACGGTTCTGGGGCCAACGTCCTGACTTTC. The encoded protein is CASSDGSGANVLTF.

The genes are TRBV28 and TRBJ1-2; 9 bases align to TRBD1. Germline CDR1 and CDR2: MDHEN and SYDVKM. The CDR3 is made up of 14 amino acids. With 6 bases clipped from V and 4 bases from J, the junction kept 6 bases outside the gene matches. The CDR3 sequence is CASRLDRGPYGYTF. The CDR3 DNA is TGTGCCAGCAGACTGGACAGGGGTCCCTATGGCTACACCTTC.

CDR3 coding DNA: TGTGCCAGCAGCCAGGAGGTCCCCCAAGAGACCCAGTACTTC. Translation: CASSQEVPQETQYF. The J gene is TRBJ2-5, the V gene TRBV3-1 (or the pseudogene TRBV3-2); D perhaps matches TRBD2 (5 bases). The CDR3 is made up of 14 amino acids. Germline lookup yields CDR1 LGHDT and CDR2 YNNKEL (reference sequence). V was pared by 3 bases and J by 1 base, with 9 bases between.

CDR3 nucleotides: TGTGCCTGGAGTGTACAGGCAGGGCTTCGCGAAAAACTGTTTTTT. Its translation is CAWSVQAGLREKLFF. The chain recombines TRBV30 with TRBJ1-4, with a weak D call TRBD1 (5 bases). The CDR3 has 15 residues. V lost 0 bases to trimming and J lost 8 bases, with 16 bases between them. Germline V gene data show CDR1 as GTSNPN and CDR2 as SVGIG (reference sequence). Full variable domain (remainder filled in from reference TRBV30 and TRBJ1-4): SQTIHQWPATLVQPVGSPLSLECTVEGTSNPNLYWYRQAAGRGLQLLFYSVGIGQISSEVPQNLSASRPQDRQFILSSKKLLLSDSGFYLCAWSVQAGLREKLFFGSGTQLSVL.

The sample holds one count of this clone. The chain joins TRBV7-2 to TRBJ2-5; TRBD2 is a possible D gene (7 bases). Trimming cost V 5 bases and J 5 bases, with 21 bases left between them. The CDR3 runs 16 residues. Germline V gene sequence: CDR1 SGHTA, CDR2 FQGNSA. CDR3: CASSPPEGGIYETQYF. CDR3 coding DNA: TGTGCCAGCAGCCCGCCGGAGGGGGGGATATACGAGACCCAGTACTTC.

The rearrangement uses TRBV5-6 and TRBJ2-7; 9 nucleotides agree with TRBD1. The length of the CDR3 is 15 residues. The V gene end was trimmed by 0 bases and the J gene end by 5 bases; junction bases not matched to a gene: 6. Germline values: CDR1 SGHDT, CDR2 YYEEEE. CDR3 nucleotide sequence: TGTGCCAGCAGCTTGGGGGACAGGGTTCTTCACGAGCAGTACTTC. Amino acids: CASSLGDRVLHEQYF.

The rearrangement links TRBV3-1 (or the pseudogene TRBV3-2) to TRBJ1-1, with TRBD1 as a possible D gene (5 bases). Germline V lookup: CDR1 LGHDT, CDR2 YNNKEL (reference sequence). The CDR3 consists of 15 residues. The V gene lost 4 bases and the J gene lost 1 base, with 13 bases spanning the gap. The CDR3 DNA is TGTGCCAGCAGCCTTCAGGGAGGGCAGAACACTGAAGCTTTCTTT. Translating gives CASSLQGGQNTEAFF.

The chain joins TRBV10-3 to TRBJ2-5; perhaps TRBD1 as D (6 bases). CDR3 length: 15 amino acids. Trimming removed 4 bases from V and 4 bases from J, with 16 bases in between. Per the germline V gene, CDR1 is ENHRY and CDR2 is SYGVKD. CDR3 protein: CAISARAGVTETQYF. As DNA, the CDR3 is TGTGCCATCAGTGCGCGGGCAGGGGTAACAGAGACCCAGTACTTC.

The chain couples TRBV19 to TRBJ2-1; 14 bases fit TRBD2. CDR3 length equals 17 residues. The V gene's germline CDR1 is LNHDA and CDR2 SQIVND (reference sequence). The J segment lost 9 bases and the V segment lost 3 bases, leaving 10 bases of the junction unmatched. The CDR3 coding sequence is TGTGCCAGTAGTATGATTTCGGGGACTAGCGGGAGCAGTGAGCAGTTCTTC. Protein sequence: CASSMISGTSGSSEQFF. Variable domain in full (rest from reference TRBV19 and TRBJ2-1): DGGITQSPKYLFRKEGQNVTLSCEQNLNHDAMYWYRQDPGQGLRLIYYSQIVNDFQKGDIAEGYSVSREKKESFPLTVTSAQKNPTAFYLCASSMISGTSGSSEQFFGPGTRLTVL.